Described below is a single T cell receptor beta chain sequence and its context. What it binds is not known. Sequenced by immunoSEQ multiplex PCR; TCRdb stores in-frame clones only, minus some. The sample contains about 12,000 clones, around 80% of which appear only once. This sample is drawn from a study of T cell repertoires in ileal Crohn's disease. Study-wide results and limits: All patients with clonality above 26.8% had endoscopic recurrence.

The CDR3 is 15 amino acids. Germline CDR1 is SGDLS and CDR2 is YYNGEE. V lost 0 bases to trimming and J lost 5 bases, with 14 bases between them. Time point of the sample: neoterminal ileum biopsy at postoperative endoscopy, about 6 months after surgery. The material sequenced was ileal tissue. V gene TRBV9 combines with J gene TRBJ1-1; maybe TRBD1 (5 bases). The receptor was isolated from an adult with Crohn's disease. The CDR3 coding sequence is TGTGCCAGCAGCGTAGATGGGGCCGGTCGGACTGAAGCTTTCTTT. Its translation is CASSVDGAGRTEAFF.